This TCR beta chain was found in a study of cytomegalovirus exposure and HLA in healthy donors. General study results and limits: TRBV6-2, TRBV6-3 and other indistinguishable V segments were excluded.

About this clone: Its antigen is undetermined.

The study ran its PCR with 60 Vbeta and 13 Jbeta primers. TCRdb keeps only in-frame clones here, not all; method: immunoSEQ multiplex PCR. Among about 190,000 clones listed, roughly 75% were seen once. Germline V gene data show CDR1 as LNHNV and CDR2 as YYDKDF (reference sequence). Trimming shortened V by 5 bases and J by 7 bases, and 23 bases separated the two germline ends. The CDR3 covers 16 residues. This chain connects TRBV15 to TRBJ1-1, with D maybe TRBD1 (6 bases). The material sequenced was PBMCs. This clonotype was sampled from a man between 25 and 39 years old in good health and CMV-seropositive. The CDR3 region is CATSLKPGGASSEAFF. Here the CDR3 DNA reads TGTGCCACCAGCCTAAAACCCGGGGGGGCCAGTAGTGAAGCTTTCTTT.